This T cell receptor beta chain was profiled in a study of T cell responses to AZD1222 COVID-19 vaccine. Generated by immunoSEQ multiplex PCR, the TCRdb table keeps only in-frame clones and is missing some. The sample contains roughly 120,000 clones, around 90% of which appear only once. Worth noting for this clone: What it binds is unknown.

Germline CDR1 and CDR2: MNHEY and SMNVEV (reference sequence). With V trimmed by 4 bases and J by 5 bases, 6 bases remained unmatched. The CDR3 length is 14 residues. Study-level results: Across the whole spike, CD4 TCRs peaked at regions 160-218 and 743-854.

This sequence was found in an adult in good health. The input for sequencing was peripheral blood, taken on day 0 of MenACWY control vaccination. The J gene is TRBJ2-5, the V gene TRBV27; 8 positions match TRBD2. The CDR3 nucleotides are TGTGCCAGCAGTTCCGGGACTAGGGGGGAGACCCAGTACTTC. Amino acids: CASSSGTRGETQYF.